Following are 5 T cell receptor beta chains from one sample sequenced in a study of OX40 agonist ivuxolimab in advanced cancers. Method: immunoSEQ multiplex PCR; TCRdb's copy keeps in-frame clones and lacks some. The sample records 70,000 or so clones, roughly nine tenths being singletons. The source material was CD4+ or CD8+ T cells sorted from blood, sampled in a trial of the OX40 agonist ivuxolimab. These receptors came from an adult with an advanced solid tumor such as melanoma, head and neck, liver or kidney cancer.

The rearrangement links TRBV28 to TRBJ1-4, with a possible D match to TRBD1 (5 bases). Germline CDR1 and CDR2: MDHEN and SYDVKM. This CDR3 has 15 amino acids. V was trimmed by 3 bases and J by 1 base, leaving 9 bases between them. The CDR3: CASSLYRRTNEKLFF. CDR3 nucleotide sequence: TGTGCCAGCAGTTTGTACAGGAGAACTAATGAAAAACTGTTTTTT.

This clone has just a few counts. The CDR3 nucleotides read TGTGCCAGCAGTGGACGGTCTAACAATCAGCCCCAGCATTTT. Protein: CASSGRSNNQPQHF. The chain joins TRBV6-1 to TRBJ1-5; no definite D call. V lost 4 bases and J lost 3, with 10 bases in between. The germline gives CDR1 MNHNS, CDR2 SASEGT. This CDR3 has 14 residues.

The rearrangement uses TRBV10-3 and TRBJ1-5; D is unclear. The CDR3 contains 11 residues. The germline gives CDR1 ENHRY, CDR2 SYGVKD. Trimming shortened V by 8 bases and J by 1 base, and 3 bases separated the two germline ends. The CDR3 region has the DNA TGTGCCATCTCGAGCAATCAGCCCCAGCATTTT. Its translation is CAISSNQPQHF.

J is TRBJ1-1 and V is TRBV5-1, with 9 bases fitting TRBD1. Trimming at V came to 5 bases and at J to 3 bases, leaving 5 bases not matched to a gene. The CDR3 sequence is 14 residues long. Germline V gives CDR1 SGHRS, CDR2 YFSETQ. The CDR3 is CASSPGTGYTEAFF. In DNA form, the CDR3 reads TGCGCCAGCAGTCCAGGGACAGGGTACACTGAAGCTTTCTTT.

The chain uses TRBV6-6 and TRBJ2-7; no definite D call. V lost 3 bases and J lost 4, with 13 bases in between. CDR1 MNHNY and CDR2 SVGAGI come from the germline V gene (reference sequence). The CDR3 is made up of 14 amino acids. This CDR3 is CASSYFPFPYEQYF. The CDR3 region has the DNA TGTGCCAGCAGTTATTTTCCTTTCCCTTACGAGCAGTACTTC.